The T cell receptor beta chain described here comes from a study of shared clonotypes between healthy human individuals (dated by TCRdb to 2019 to 2021). As for the study more broadly: The cohort comprised two women and a few men aged 18 to 49 years. Per donor, three plates each were used for CD4 naive and CD4 memory, two for CD8 naive, and one for CD8 memory. To increase sequencing depth and limit assay-specific biases, different laboratories used diverse techniques to prepare libraries and sequence TCR repertoires. Each donor's leukapheresis produced roughly between roughly 0.94 and 9.5 billion PBMCs. To estimate repertoire size and how much clonotype sharing occurs between individuals, the study deeply sequenced the blood TCR repertoires of roughly 5 healthy adults. Broad study findings and their caveats: The genetic and exposure-history diversity represented was limited by the small number of donors. When a few donors were compared, the shared fraction of clonotypes was around 5% for naive CD4, 3.5% for naive CD8, more than 2% for memory CD4, and 0.4% for memory CD8. Sampling was restricted to blood, and TCR repertoires in tissues likely differ from the TCR repertoires found in blood. Compared with non-shared clonotypes, the clonotypes found in all four sorted-subset donors had higher generation probabilities. Incomplete sequencing was indicated by rarefaction of sorted-subset datasets, despite the large sequencing depth. Pairwise subsampling indicated that sequencing depth was expected to affect the degree of clonotype sharing among donors. Estimated clonotype richness was generally larger for naive than for memory subsets.

From a lookup of the germline V gene, CDR1 and CDR2 are SNHLY and FYNNEI. The germline V and J ends show losses of 3 bases and 2 bases respectively, and no gene match explains 4 bases of the junction. The CDR3 contains 15 residues, cysteine and phenylalanine counted. CDR3 DNA is the only sequence kept; it has 45 bases, read in frame from the first base. Using the deep immunoSEQ assay, multiplex PCR amplified TCR CDR3 regions from genomic DNA. Extracted genomic DNA from each cell subset was distributed evenly across all wells of several immunoSEQ 96-well plates, and each plate was treated as a replicate. For sorted subsets, 150 to 250 ng genomic DNA, equal to tens of thousands of T cell genomes, was loaded into each replicate PCR. Purified libraries were quantified with a Qubit 3.0 fluorometer, sized on a Bioanalyzer 2100, and re-quantified with the KAPA Library Quantification kit. A separate single-read 150-cycle Illumina NextSeq 550 flow cell was used to sequence each immunoSEQ 96-well plate. On the authors' methods: Because the immunoSEQ output included only junctional sequences and no quality scores, the filtering could not be the same as the filtering used for full-length reads. To assign V/J genes and CDR3, sequences were annotated using PyIR, a Python wrapper for IgBLAST v1.9, with IMGT germline references. Reads with weak V/J assignments (E-value above 1e-6), missing CDR3, stop codons, out-of-frame junctions, or ambiguous translated residues were removed. V3J clonotypes were defined as sequences sharing an identical inferred V gene, J gene, and CDR3 amino acid sequence. To compute the percentage overlap between repertoires, the number of shared unique clonotypes was divided by the size of the smaller repertoire. Richness of each repertoire was evaluated using RTK rarefaction, the Chao1 estimator, and Recon v2.1 estimates of unobserved clonotypes. OLGA was used to compute generation probabilities for all TCRbeta clonotypes that the gDNA method yielded from a few donors. Held by TCRdb, this immuneACCESS table contains in-frame sequences only and omits some clones. Under half of the omission traces to an unresolved V gene where checked; the cause of the rest is unknown. The V and J calls and clone size are taken from that table; D and trimming were inferred from the DNA. For this sample there are about 2,200,000 clones; approximately 94% appear just once. More than 1.5% of the sample rests with the top ten.

CD8 naive samples were obtained by positive selection for CCR7 among CD45RO-negative cells, yielding a CD45RA+CCR7+ population from which TemRA cells were excluded. The donors were healthy, HIV-negative adults who had no recently reported acute infections or vaccinations. Every donor was a Caucasian adult residing in Nashville, Tennessee, USA. Blood was collected by leukapheresis, and PBMCs were isolated by Ficoll-Histopaque density gradient centrifugation and then cryopreserved in liquid nitrogen vapor phase. Purity and quantity of every magnetically sorted T cell population were checked by analytical flow cytometry. From each sorted fraction, genomic DNA was isolated and quantified by UV absorbance on a Nanodrop 2000c. Note on this clone: The clone's antigen remains unknown. Nothing much larger sits one base from this clone, and base qualities are not available.

The sequence derives from a man between 18 and 29 years old in good health. Some clones in this sample may be carry-over from other donors' samples. The V and J segments used are TRBV2 and TRBJ1-5; TRBD1 agrees with 7 junctional bases. Sequenced input: naive CD8+ T cells from PBMCs. The cell subset or site label, read with the paper, signifies: CD45RA+CCR7+. The CDR3 protein sequence reads: CASSESDRGNQPQHF. Read as DNA, the sequence is TGTGCCAGCAGTGAGTCCGACAGGGGCAATCAGCCCCAGCATTTT.